These T cell receptor beta chains were read from a single sample in a study of T-cell reconstitution after alpha-beta-depleted transplantation in children. TCRdb re-called the PCR reads with MiXCR, one entry per CDR3 protein. Among around 370,000 distinct CDR3 sequences, 10% were seen once, and the ten largest hold roughly 2.5%. This specimen was PBMCs from the stem cell graft donor, taken from the stem cell graft. The receptors were sampled from a human donor who donated a stem cell graft to a child with acute lymphoblastic leukemia. The CDR3 runs from the conserved cysteine through the conserved F or W. The order of the fields is CDR3 protein, CDR3 DNA, J gene, V gene, D gene, clone size. A D gene is named only where the DNA matches it firmly. Part of the rows lack a size; the others show once, few, many or a class for expanded clones.

CDR3 protein: CASRPTSGRSNEQFF
CDR3 DNA: TGTGCCAGCAGGCCGACTAGCGGGAGATCAAATGAGCAGTTCTTC
J gene: TRBJ2-1
V gene: TRBV12-3/TRBV12-4
D gene: TRBD2
clone size: .

CDR3 protein: CASSDRFGVRTEAFF
CDR3 DNA: TGTGCCAGCAGTGATAGGTTCGGGGTGCGAACTGAAGCTTTCTTT
J gene: TRBJ1-1
V gene: TRBV2
D gene: .
clone size: few

CDR3 protein: CASSYWNREPTDTQYF
CDR3 DNA: TGTGCCAGCAGTTACTGGAACAGGGAACCCACAGATACGCAGTATTTT
J gene: TRBJ2-3
V gene: TRBV6-2/TRBV6-3
D gene: .
clone size: .

CDR3 protein: CASSFDLAGDPDTQYF
CDR3 DNA: TGTGCCAGCAGCTTTGATTTGGCAGGGGATCCAGATACGCAGTATTTT
J gene: TRBJ2-3
V gene: TRBV7-9
D gene: .
clone size: few

CDR3 protein: CASSLGRRAGELFF
CDR3 DNA: TGTGCCAGCAGCTTAGGAAGGCGCGCCGGGGAGCTGTTTTTT
J gene: TRBJ2-2
V gene: TRBV11-2
D gene: .
clone size: .

CDR3 protein: CASSYRVSQETQYF
CDR3 DNA: TGTGCCAGCAGCTACAGGGTGAGCCAAGAGACCCAGTACTTC
J gene: TRBJ2-5
V gene: TRBV5-6
D gene: .
clone size: few

CDR3 protein: CASGLAGGGEQYF
CDR3 DNA: TGTGCCAGCGGTCTAGCGGGAGGCGGGGAGCAGTACTTC
J gene: TRBJ2-7
V gene: TRBV5-6
D gene: TRBD2
clone size: few

CDR3 protein: CASSSGTGTTGELFF
CDR3 DNA: TGTGCCAGCAGTTCCGGGACAGGAACCACCGGGGAGCTGTTTTTT
J gene: TRBJ2-2
V gene: TRBV7-2
D gene: TRBD1
clone size: few

CDR3 protein: CASSQDLINLAGRGEQFF
CDR3 DNA: TGCGCCAGCAGCCAAGATCTTATTAATCTAGCGGGAAGGGGTGAGCAGTTCTTC
J gene: TRBJ2-1
V gene: TRBV4-3
D gene: TRBD2
clone size: .

CDR3 protein: CASSQEIGRDLYGYTF
CDR3 DNA: TGCGCCAGCAGCCAAGAGATAGGGCGGGACCTCTATGGCTACACCTTC
J gene: TRBJ1-2
V gene: TRBV4-3
D gene: .
clone size: .

CDR3 protein: CASSYGTSSGANVLTF
CDR3 DNA: TGTGCCAGCAGCTACGGGACTAGCTCTGGGGCCAACGTCCTGACTTTC
J gene: TRBJ2-6
V gene: TRBV5-5
D gene: TRBD2
clone size: .

CDR3 protein: CSARDQDEQFF
CDR3 DNA: TGCAGTGCTAGAGATCAGGATGAGCAGTTCTTC
J gene: TRBJ2-1
V gene: TRBV20-1
D gene: .
clone size: .